The 21 T cell receptor beta chains listed next were all sequenced from one sample in a study of CD8 T cells in Susac syndrome. An amount of RNA that ranged from roughly 0.45 to 1 ug was reverse transcribed with random hexamers. A single record per CDR3 protein comes from TCRdb applying MiXCR to the immunoSEQ multiplex PCR reads. The table lists some 100,000 distinct CDR3 sequences, more than 85% of them singletons. The source material was CD4+ T cells from PBMCs. The receptors originated from a human donor with multiple sclerosis.

The chain carries TRBV7-2 and TRBJ1-6; TRBD1 is a possible D gene (6 bases). The CDR3 length is 17 residues. V lost 0 bases, J lost 7 bases, and 16 bases lay in between. Germline CDR1 is SGHTA and CDR2 is FQGNSA. CDR3: CASSLAGRVRGNSPLHF. The CDR3 DNA is TGTGCCAGCAGCTTAGCGGGGAGGGTGAGGGGGAATTCACCCCTCCACTTT.

J is TRBJ1-2 and V is TRBV4-1; no clear D. This CDR3 comprises 14 residues. CDR1 and CDR2 (germline): MGHRA, YSYEKL. Trimming cost V 3 bases and J 10 bases, with 18 bases left between them. The CDR3 bases are TGCGCCAGCAGCCACCCCGGATCAATCCGGTTCTACACCTTC. Protein product: CASSHPGSIRFYTF.

This rearrangement joins TRBV27 to TRBJ2-1; D call uncertain. Germline V lookup: CDR1 MNHEY, CDR2 SMNVEV (reference sequence). The V end lost 2 bases, the J end lost 9 bases, and 17 bases lay between the germline ends. The CDR3 length is 15 residues. The CDR3 sequence is CASSLATAEISEQFF. CDR3 DNA sequence: TGTGCCAGCAGTTTAGCAACAGCAGAGATCAGTGAGCAGTTCTTC.

The chain links TRBV13 to TRBJ2-3; 11 nucleotides align to TRBD2. CDR1 and CDR2 (germline): PRHDT, FYEKMQ (reference sequence). The CDR3 has 16 amino acids. After removal of 5 bases from V and 2 bases from J, the junction contained 6 bases not matched to a gene. This CDR3 reads CASSPLTSGVTDTQYF. DNA of the CDR3: TGTGCCAGCAGCCCCTTGACTAGCGGGGTCACAGATACGCAGTATTTT.

This sequence joins TRBV18 and TRBJ2-2; D unclear. The V gene's germline CDR1 is KGHSH and CDR2 LQKENI. The CDR3 runs 15 residues. Trimming stripped 2 bases from V and 0 bases from J, with 7 bases between. The CDR3 nucleotides are TGTGCCAGCTCACCAAGGACGGCGAACACCGGGGAGCTGTTTTTT. Its translation is CASSPRTANTGELFF.

CDR3: CASSLGQELQETQYF. The CDR3 DNA is TGTGCCAGCAGCCTAGGACAGGAGCTCCAAGAGACCCAGTACTTC. The chain combines TRBV11-1 with TRBJ2-5, with 7 bases fitting TRBD1. The CDR3 loop spans 15 amino acids. The J segment lost 1 base and the V segment lost 5 bases, leaving 7 bases of the junction unmatched. The germline CDR1 and CDR2 sequences are SGHAT and FQDESV (reference sequence). Supplemented by reference TRBV11-1 and TRBJ2-5, the full variable domain reads EAEVAQSPRYKITEKSQAVAFWCDPISGHATLYWYRQILGQGPELLVQFQDESVVDDSQLPKDRFSAERLKGVDSTLKIQPAELGDSAMYLCASSLGQELQETQYFGPGTRLLVL.

The V call is TRBV20-1, the J call TRBJ1-5, with a weak D call TRBD1 (5 bases). The CDR3 consists of 13 residues. CDR1 is DFQATT, CDR2 SNEGSKA, per germline (reference sequence). V lost 3 bases, J lost 0 bases, and 6 bases lay in between. As DNA, the CDR3 is TGCAGTGCTAGGGGGCATAGCAATCAGCCCCAGCATTTT. Amino acids: CSARGHSNQPQHF.

This rearrangement joins TRBV5-4 to TRBJ1-1, with D unresolved. Trimming removed 0 bases at V and 5 bases at J, with 14 bases between. CDR3 length: 15 amino acids. The germline CDR1 and CDR2 sequences are SGHNT and YYREEE (reference sequence). CDR3 in amino acids: CASSLGTGLVTEAFF. CDR3 DNA: TGTGCCAGCAGCTTGGGGACCGGACTCGTAACTGAAGCTTTCTTT.

The rearrangement links TRBV28 to TRBJ2-5; no firm D call. This CDR3 region has 16 residues. V was trimmed by 2 bases and J by 4 bases, leaving 17 bases between them. Germline assignment: CDR1 MDHEN and CDR2 SYDVKM. CDR3 DNA sequence: TGTGCCAGCAGTTTAGCTCCCCGGTCCCCGGGAGAGACCCAGTACTTC. It translates to CASSLAPRSPGETQYF.

The chain has TRBV30 and TRBJ1-1; D is ambiguous. The CDR3 totals 13 residues. CDR1 and CDR2 from the germline V gene are GTSNPN and SVGIG (reference sequence). V was cut by 0 bases and J by 0 bases, with 5 bases left in between. For the CDR3, the DNA is TGTGCCTGGAGTGTAGGCCTGAACACTGAAGCTTTCTTT. This translates into CAWSVGLNTEAFF.

The chain employs TRBV7-2 and TRBJ1-6; D is unclear. The germline V gene has CDR1 SGHTA and CDR2 FQGNSA. The CDR3 totals 12 residues. V lost 3 bases and J lost 6, with 3 bases in between. CDR3: CASSFFNSPLHF. As DNA, the CDR3 is TGTGCCAGCAGCTTCTTTAATTCACCCCTCCACTTT. Supplemented by reference TRBV7-2 and TRBJ1-6, the full variable domain reads GAGVSQSPSNKVTEKGKDVELRCDPISGHTALYWYRQSLGQGLEFLIYFQGNSAPDKSGLPSDRFSAERTGGSVSTLTIQRTQQEDSAVYLCASSFFNSPLHFGNGTRLTVT.

The V gene is TRBV7-2, the J gene TRBJ2-5; unclear D gene. Per the germline V gene, CDR1 is SGHTA and CDR2 is FQGNSA. CDR3 length equals 15 residues. V lost 1 base to trimming and J lost 5 bases, with 14 bases between them. CDR3: CASSLGGELLETQYF. The CDR3 DNA is TGTGCCAGCAGCTTAGGAGGTGAACTACTGGAGACCCAGTACTTC.

A single count supports this clonotype. The chain employs TRBV7-3 and TRBJ2-3; D gene ambiguous. From germline, CDR1 is SGHTA and CDR2 FQGTGA. With 5 bases removed from V and 4 bases from J, the gap between germline ends came to 10 bases. This CDR3 contains 13 residues. In nucleotides, the CDR3 is TGTGCCAGCAGCGCTCTACACTCAGATACGCAGTATTTT. Protein sequence: CASSALHSDTQYF.

V gene TRBV12-3 or TRBV12-4 combines with J gene TRBJ2-3, with D perhaps matching TRBD2 (6 bases). CDR3 length: 16 amino acids. V was trimmed by 5 bases and J by 1 base, leaving 16 bases between them. DNA for the CDR3: TGTGCCAGCAGTGCGCCGGAGGGTTCCGGCACAGATACGCAGTATTTT. Amino acids: CASSAPEGSGTDTQYF.

The rearrangement uses TRBV12-3 or TRBV12-4 and TRBJ2-1, with D possibly being TRBD1 or TRBD2 (5 bases each). The germline V and J ends were trimmed by 6 bases and 4 bases, with 16 bases remaining between them. The CDR3 has 15 amino acids. CDR3 sequence reads: CASRPGTDLYNEQFF. In DNA, the CDR3 is TGTGCCAGCAGACCCGGGACGGATCTTTACAATGAGCAGTTCTTC.

The rearrangement joins TRBV11-3 to TRBJ2-7; possibly TRBD1 for D (5 bases). The V gene's germline CDR1 is SGHNT and CDR2 YENEEA. Trimming removed 5 bases at V and 3 bases at J, with 8 bases between. The CDR3 covers 12 residues. The CDR3 sequence is CASSTRVYEQYF. The DNA for the CDR3 is TGTGCCAGCAGCACCAGGGTCTACGAGCAGTACTTC. Drawing the rest from reference TRBV11-3 and TRBJ2-7, the complete variable domain is EAGVVQSPRYKIIEKKQPVAFWCNPISGHNTLYWYLQNLGQGPELLIRYENEEAVDDSQLPKDRFSAERLKGVDSTLKIQPAELGDSAVYLCASSTRVYEQYFGPGTRLTVT.

The chain uses TRBV29-1 and TRBJ2-2; tentatively, D is TRBD1 (6 bases). V lost 4 bases and J 5 bases, leaving 14 bases between the germline ends. This CDR3 spans 14 amino acids. The V gene's germline CDR1 is SQVTM and CDR2 ANQGSEA. CDR3 DNA sequence: TGCAGCGTTGGAAACGGGCAGGGGACCGGGGAGCTGTTTTTT. Protein sequence: CSVGNGQGTGELFF.

This chain connects TRBV11-2 to TRBJ2-5; TRBD2 aligns across 8 bases. CDR1 and CDR2 from the germline V gene are SGHAT and FQNNGV. V lost 5 bases and J lost 5; bases outside the gene matches: 13. The CDR3 consists of 16 residues. The CDR3 protein is CASSGLTGGPRETQYF. In nucleotides, the CDR3 is TGTGCCAGCAGCGGGCTGACGGGGGGGCCTAGGGAGACCCAGTACTTC.

The chain's CDR3 is CASNRRDYGYTF. CDR3 nucleotides: TGTGCCAGCAATCGACGGGACTATGGCTACACCTTC. V gene TRBV6-4 combines with J gene TRBJ1-2; no firm D call. Germline V lookup: CDR1 MRHNA, CDR2 SNTAGT. V was trimmed by 7 bases and J by 3 bases, leaving 9 bases between them. The CDR3 loop spans 12 amino acids.

The chain employs TRBV5-6 and TRBJ2-3; D unresolved. Per the germline V gene, CDR1 is SGHDT and CDR2 is YYEEEE. The CDR3 consists of 15 residues. The V end lost 0 bases, the J end lost 1 base, and 9 bases lay between the germline ends. Here the CDR3 DNA reads TGTGCCAGCAGCTTGGTCGGGTTCCGCACAGATACGCAGTATTTT. Protein sequence: CASSLVGFRTDTQYF.

This clonotype was found once. V is TRBV9 and J is TRBJ1-6; 7 bases are shared with TRBD1. CDR1 SGDLS and CDR2 YYNGEE come from the germline V gene. V lost 4 bases and J lost 7; bases outside the gene matches: 14. The CDR3 spans 17 residues. The CDR3 DNA reads as TGTGCCAGCAGCTCGTCGACAGGGTCGGTAATAAATTCACCCCTCCACTTT. This codes for CASSSSTGSVINSPLHF.